What follows are 9 T cell receptor beta chains derived from one specimen sequenced in a study of blood T cell repertoires in COVID-19. The protocol was immunoSEQ multiplex PCR, while the TCRdb copy is restricted to in-frame clones and leaves out a portion. The sample shows approximately 220,000 clones, about 80% of them seen only once. The sample consisted of PBMCs or T cells enriched from blood (not recorded which). Every receptor here comes from a middle-aged woman with acute COVID-19.

The rearrangement uses TRBV27 and TRBJ2-7; 13 nucleotides line up with TRBD2. The J segment lost 2 bases and the V segment lost 3 bases, leaving 1 base of the junction unmatched. This CDR3 comprises 15 residues. Germline loops: CDR1 MNHEY, CDR2 SMNVEV (reference sequence). CDR3 sequence: CASSFGLAGAYEQYF. The CDR3 region has the DNA TGTGCCAGCAGTTTTGGACTAGCGGGGGCCTACGAGCAGTACTTC.

The gene calls are TRBV11-2 and TRBJ2-1, with D perhaps TRBD2 (6 bases). Germline V gives CDR1 SGHAT, CDR2 FQNNGV. The CDR3 extends over 14 amino acids. V dropped 0 bases and J dropped 8 bases, with 11 bases sitting between them. CDR3 nucleotides: TGTGCCAGCAGCTTAGATCGATGGAGGGATGAGCAGTTCTTC. Translated: CASSLDRWRDEQFF.

This chain links TRBV7-9 with TRBJ1-4, with D tentatively TRBD1 (6 bases). The CDR3 is 14 residues long. Trimming removed 5 bases from V and 8 bases from J, with 15 bases in between. CDR1 is SEHNR, CDR2 FQNEAQ, per germline (reference sequence). The CDR3, as DNA: TGTGCCAGCAGCCGGGCGGGGGCGGCGGAAAAACTGTTTTTT. Translation: CASSRAGAAEKLFF.

This chain joins TRBV18 and TRBJ1-1; D is uncertain. The length of the CDR3 is 12 residues. V was trimmed by 3 bases and J by 11 bases, leaving 13 bases between them. Germline V gives CDR1 KGHSH, CDR2 LQKENI. The CDR3 sequence is CASSPSSPVAFF. CDR3 nucleotides: TGTGCCAGCTCACCGTCGTCTCCCGTCGCTTTCTTT.

The CDR3 nucleotides are TGTGCCAGTACTGCGCGGGGGGACGGCTACACCTTC. Amino acid sequence: CASTARGDGYTF. The chain has TRBV19 and TRBJ1-2; a weak D match, TRBD1 (5 bases). V was pared by 7 bases and J by 8 bases, with 14 bases between. The CDR3 spans 12 residues. Germline V gene sequence: CDR1 LNHDA, CDR2 SQIVND (reference sequence).

V is TRBV27 and J is TRBJ2-5, with 7 bases identical to TRBD2. V trimming: 6 bases; J trimming: 4 bases; junction bases outside the gene matches: 8. This CDR3 is built from 14 residues. Germline CDR1 is MNHEY and CDR2 is SMNVEV (reference sequence). The CDR3 sequence is CASRGGGRGETQYF. CDR3 sequence (DNA): TGTGCCAGCAGGGGAGGCGGGAGAGGAGAGACCCAGTACTTC.

The rearrangement uses TRBV5-4 and TRBJ2-5, with D possibly being TRBD1 (5 bases). The V end was cut by 0 bases, the J end by 2 bases, with 14 bases between. The CDR3 loop spans 16 amino acids. Germline V lookup: CDR1 SGHNT, CDR2 YYREEE (reference sequence). CDR3 protein: CASSLVAGPLQETQYF. The CDR3 bases are TGTGCCAGCAGCTTGGTGGCAGGGCCGCTACAAGAGACCCAGTACTTC.

The chain couples TRBV28 to TRBJ2-7, with 9 nucleotides matching TRBD2. V trimming: 6 bases; J trimming: 3 bases; junction bases outside the gene matches: 9. In germline, CDR1 is MDHEN, CDR2 SYDVKM. The length of the CDR3 is 15 residues. The CDR3 DNA reads TGTGCCAGCAGCCCCGGGGGCGGGAGGGGCTACGAGCAGTACTTC. Protein product: CASSPGGGRGYEQYF. Variable domain in full (rest from reference TRBV28 and TRBJ2-7): DVKVTQSSRYLVKRTGEKVFLECVQDMDHENMFWYRQDPGLGLRLIYFSYDVKMKEKGDIPEGYSVSREKKERFSLILESASTNQTSMYLCASSPGGGRGYEQYFGPGTRLTVT.

The chain combines TRBV27 with TRBJ1-6; D perhaps matches TRBD1 (5 bases). With 2 bases removed from V and 5 bases from J, the gap between germline ends came to 10 bases. This CDR3 region has 15 residues. Germline V gene data show CDR1 as MNHEY and CDR2 as SMNVEV (reference sequence). CDR3 coding DNA: TGTGCCAGCAGTTTACTCGGGGGGGATAATTCACCCCTCCACTTT. Its translation: CASSLLGGDNSPLHF.